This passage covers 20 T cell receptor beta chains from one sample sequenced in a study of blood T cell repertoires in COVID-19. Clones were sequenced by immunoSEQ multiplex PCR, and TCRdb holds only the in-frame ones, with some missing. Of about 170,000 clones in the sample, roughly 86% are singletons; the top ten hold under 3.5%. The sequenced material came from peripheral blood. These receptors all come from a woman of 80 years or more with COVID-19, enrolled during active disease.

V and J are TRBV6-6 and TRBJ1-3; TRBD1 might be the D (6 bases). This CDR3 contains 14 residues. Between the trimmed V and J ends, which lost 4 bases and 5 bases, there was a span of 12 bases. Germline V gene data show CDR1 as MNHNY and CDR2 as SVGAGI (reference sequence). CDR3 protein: CASSWTAPRNTIYF. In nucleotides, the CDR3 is TGTGCCAGCAGTTGGACAGCGCCTAGAAACACCATATATTTT.

The CDR3 loop reads CASREIAGGEQFF. The CDR3 nucleotides are TGTGCCAGCAGGGAAATAGCTGGAGGGGAGCAGTTCTTC. The chain links TRBV2 to TRBJ2-1, with D possibly being TRBD2 (6 bases). The CDR3 covers 13 residues. V was clipped by 6 bases and J by 10 bases, with 16 bases between them. Germline V gene sequence: CDR1 SNHLY, CDR2 FYNNEI.

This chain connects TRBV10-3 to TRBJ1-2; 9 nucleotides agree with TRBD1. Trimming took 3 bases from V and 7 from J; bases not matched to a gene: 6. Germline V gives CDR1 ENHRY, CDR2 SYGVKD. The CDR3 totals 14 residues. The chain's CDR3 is CAISDLTGGGGYTF. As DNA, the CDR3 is TGTGCCATCAGTGACCTGACAGGGGGGGGTGGCTACACCTTC.

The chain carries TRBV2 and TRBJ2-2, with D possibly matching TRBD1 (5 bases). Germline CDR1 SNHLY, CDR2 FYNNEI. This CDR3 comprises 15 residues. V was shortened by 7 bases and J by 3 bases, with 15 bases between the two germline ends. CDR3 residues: CASKTLIRDTGELFF. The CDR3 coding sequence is TGTGCCAGCAAGACCCTTATCAGGGACACCGGGGAGCTGTTTTTT.

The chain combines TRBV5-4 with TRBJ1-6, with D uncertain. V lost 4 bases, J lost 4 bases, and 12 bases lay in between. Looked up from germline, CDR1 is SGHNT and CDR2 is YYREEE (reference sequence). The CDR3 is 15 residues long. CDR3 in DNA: TGTGCCAGCAGCCCGGGCGGGAGATATAATTCACCCCTCCACTTT. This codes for CASSPGGRYNSPLHF.

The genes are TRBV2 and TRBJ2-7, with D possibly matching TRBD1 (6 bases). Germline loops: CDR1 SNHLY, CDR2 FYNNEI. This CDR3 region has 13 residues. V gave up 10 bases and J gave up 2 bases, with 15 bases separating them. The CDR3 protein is CATQRDTPYEQYF. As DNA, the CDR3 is TGTGCCACCCAACGGGACACCCCCTACGAGCAGTACTTC.

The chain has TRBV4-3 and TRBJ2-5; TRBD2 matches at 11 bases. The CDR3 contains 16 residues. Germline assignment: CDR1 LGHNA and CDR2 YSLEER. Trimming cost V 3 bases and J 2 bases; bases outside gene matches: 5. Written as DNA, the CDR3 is TGCGCCAGCAGCCAGGGACTAGCGGAACCACAAGAGACCCAGTACTTC. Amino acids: CASSQGLAEPQETQYF.

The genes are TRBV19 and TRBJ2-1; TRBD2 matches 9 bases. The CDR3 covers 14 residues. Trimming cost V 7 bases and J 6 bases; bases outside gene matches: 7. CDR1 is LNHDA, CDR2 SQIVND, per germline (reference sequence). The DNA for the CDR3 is TGTGCCAGTATGGAGGCGGGGGGGTCCAATGAGCAGTTCTTC. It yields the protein CASMEAGGSNEQFF.

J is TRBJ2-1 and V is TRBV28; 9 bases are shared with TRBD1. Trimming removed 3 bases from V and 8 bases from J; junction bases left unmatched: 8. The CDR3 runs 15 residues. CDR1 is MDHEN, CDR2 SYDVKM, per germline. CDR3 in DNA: TGTGCCAGCAGTTTGGGACAGGGATACAGCCATGAGCAGTTCTTC. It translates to CASSLGQGYSHEQFF.

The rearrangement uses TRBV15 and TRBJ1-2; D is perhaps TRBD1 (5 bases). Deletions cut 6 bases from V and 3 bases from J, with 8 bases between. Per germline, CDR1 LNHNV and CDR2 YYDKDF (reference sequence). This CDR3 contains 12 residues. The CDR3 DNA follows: TGTGCCACCAGGGGGCTTGACTATGGCTACACCTTC. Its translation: CATRGLDYGYTF.

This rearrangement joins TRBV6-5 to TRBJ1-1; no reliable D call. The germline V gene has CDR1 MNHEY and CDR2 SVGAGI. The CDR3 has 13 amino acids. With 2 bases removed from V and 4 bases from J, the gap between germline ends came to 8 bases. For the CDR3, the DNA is TGTGCCAGCAGTTACCGTCCTGTCACTGAAGCTTTCTTT. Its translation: CASSYRPVTEAFF.

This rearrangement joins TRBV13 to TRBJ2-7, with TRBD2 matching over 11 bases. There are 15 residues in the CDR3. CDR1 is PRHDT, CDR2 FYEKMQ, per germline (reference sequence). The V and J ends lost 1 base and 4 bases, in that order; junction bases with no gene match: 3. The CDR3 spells CASSLVAGGRYEQYF. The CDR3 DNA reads TGTGCCAGCAGCTTAGTAGCGGGGGGGCGGTACGAGCAGTACTTC.

CDR3 sequence (DNA): TGTGCCAGCGGCCGGTCCGTGGACAGCCTGTACCAAGAGACCCAGTACTTC. Translated, it gives CASGRSVDSLYQETQYF. This sequence joins TRBV2 and TRBJ2-5; D is perhaps TRBD1 (6 bases). This CDR3 spans 17 amino acids. The V gene lost 8 bases and the J gene lost 0 bases, with 22 bases spanning the gap. Germline V lookup: CDR1 SNHLY, CDR2 FYNNEI.

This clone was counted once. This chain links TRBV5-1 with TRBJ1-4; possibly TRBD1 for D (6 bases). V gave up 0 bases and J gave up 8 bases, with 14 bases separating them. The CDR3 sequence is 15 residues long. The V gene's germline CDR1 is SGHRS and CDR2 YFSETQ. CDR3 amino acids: CASSLDGTSGEKLFF. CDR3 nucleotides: TGCGCCAGCAGCTTGGATGGGACATCCGGCGAAAAACTGTTTTTT.

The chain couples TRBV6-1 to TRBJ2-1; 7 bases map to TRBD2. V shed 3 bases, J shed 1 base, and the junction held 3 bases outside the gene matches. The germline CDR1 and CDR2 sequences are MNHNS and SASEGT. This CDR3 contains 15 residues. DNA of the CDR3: TGTGCCAGCAGTGAGGGGGAGGGGTCCTACAATGAGCAGTTCTTC. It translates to CASSEGEGSYNEQFF.

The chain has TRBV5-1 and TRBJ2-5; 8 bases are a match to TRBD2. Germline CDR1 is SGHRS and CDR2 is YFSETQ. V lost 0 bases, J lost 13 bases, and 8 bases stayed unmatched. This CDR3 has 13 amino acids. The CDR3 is CASSLVREGLSYF. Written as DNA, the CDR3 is TGCGCCAGCAGCTTGGTTCGGGAGGGCCTCTCGTACTTC.

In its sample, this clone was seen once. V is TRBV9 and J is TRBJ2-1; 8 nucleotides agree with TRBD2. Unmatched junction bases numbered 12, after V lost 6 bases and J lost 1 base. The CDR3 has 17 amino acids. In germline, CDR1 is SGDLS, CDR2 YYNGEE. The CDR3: CASTKRGSGISYNEQFF. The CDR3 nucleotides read TGTGCCAGCACCAAAAGGGGTAGCGGGATATCCTACAATGAGCAGTTCTTC. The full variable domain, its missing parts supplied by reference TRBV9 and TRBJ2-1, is DSGVTQTPKHLITATGQRVTLRCSPRSGDLSVYWYQQSLDQGLQFLIQYYNGEERAKGNILERFSAQQFPDLHSELNLSSLELGDSALYFCASTKRGSGISYNEQFFGPGTRLTVL.

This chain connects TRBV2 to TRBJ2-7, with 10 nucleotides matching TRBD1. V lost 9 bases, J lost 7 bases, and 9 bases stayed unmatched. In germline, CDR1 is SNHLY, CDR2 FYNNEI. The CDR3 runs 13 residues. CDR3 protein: CASSWDRGNEQYF. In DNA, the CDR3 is TGTGCCAGTTCTTGGGACAGGGGTAATGAGCAGTACTTC.

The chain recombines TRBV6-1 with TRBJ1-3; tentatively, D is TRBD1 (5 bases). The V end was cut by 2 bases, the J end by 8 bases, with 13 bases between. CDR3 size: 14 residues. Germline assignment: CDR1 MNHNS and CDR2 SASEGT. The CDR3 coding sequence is TGTGCCAGCAGTGAACAGGGCGTTGCGGACACCATATATTTT. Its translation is CASSEQGVADTIYF.

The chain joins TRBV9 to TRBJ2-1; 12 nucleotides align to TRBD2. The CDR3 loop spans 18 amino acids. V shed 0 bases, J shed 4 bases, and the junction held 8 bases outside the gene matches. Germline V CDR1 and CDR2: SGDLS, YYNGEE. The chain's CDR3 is CASSVALAGGSEYNEQFF. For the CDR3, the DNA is TGTGCCAGCAGCGTAGCTCTAGCGGGGGGGTCGGAGTACAATGAGCAGTTCTTC.